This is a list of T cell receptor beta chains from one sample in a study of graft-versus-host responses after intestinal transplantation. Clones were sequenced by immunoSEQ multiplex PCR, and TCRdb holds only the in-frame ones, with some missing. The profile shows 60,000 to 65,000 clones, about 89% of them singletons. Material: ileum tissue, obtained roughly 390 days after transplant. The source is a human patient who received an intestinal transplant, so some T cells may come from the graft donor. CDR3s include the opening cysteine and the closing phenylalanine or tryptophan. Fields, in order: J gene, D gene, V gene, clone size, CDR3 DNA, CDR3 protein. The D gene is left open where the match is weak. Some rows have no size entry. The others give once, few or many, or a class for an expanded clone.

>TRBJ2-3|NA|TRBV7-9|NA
TGTGCCAGCAGCCAGACCCCAGGGGACCGGACAGATACGCAGTATTTT
CASSQTPGDRTDTQYF
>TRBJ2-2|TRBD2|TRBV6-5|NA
TGTGCCAGCAGTTATCCTAGCGGAAACACCGGGGAGCTGTTTTTT
CASSYPSGNTGELFF
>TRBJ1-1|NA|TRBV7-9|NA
TGTGCCAGCAGCCTATTTGTGGCAGGGGCGGATGAAGCTTTCTTT
CASSLFVAGADEAFF
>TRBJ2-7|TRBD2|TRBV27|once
TGTGCCAGCAGTTTTGGACGGAGGACTAGCGGGAGATCCTACGAGCAGTACTTC
CASSFGRRTSGRSYEQYF
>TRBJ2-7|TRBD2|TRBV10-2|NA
TGCGCCACCGAAAGCGGGGGCAACTCCTACGAGCAGTACTTC
CATESGGNSYEQYF
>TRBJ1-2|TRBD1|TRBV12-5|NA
TGTGCTAGTGGTTTGCGGGGACAGGGGAGAGGCTACACCTTC
CASGLRGQGRGYTF
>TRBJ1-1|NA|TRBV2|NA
TGTGCCAGCAGTGCATTTAGGGACACTGAAGCTTTCTTT
CASSAFRDTEAFF
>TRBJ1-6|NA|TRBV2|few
TGTGCCAGCAGTACACAAAGATATAATTCACCCCTCCACTTT
CASSTQRYNSPLHF
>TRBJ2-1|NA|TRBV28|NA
TGTGCCAGCAGGGTTTGGGTGTATGGGGAGCAGTTCTTC
CASRVWVYGEQFF
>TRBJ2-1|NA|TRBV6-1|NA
TGTGCCAGCAGTCAGGAACGGGCGGCCTACAATGAGCAGTTCTTC
CASSQERAAYNEQFF
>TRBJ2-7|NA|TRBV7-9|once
TGTGCCAGCAGCTTAAGGATTAGGGGGGAGCAGTACTTC
CASSLRIRGEQYF
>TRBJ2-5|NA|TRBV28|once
TGTGCCAGCAGTTTGACACTGTACCAAGAGACCCAGTACTTC
CASSLTLYQETQYF
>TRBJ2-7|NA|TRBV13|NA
TGTGCCAGCAGCTTAGGGACCTCCTACGAGCGGTACTTC
CASSLGTSYERYF
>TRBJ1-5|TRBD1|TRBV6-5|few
TGTGCCAGCAGAAACAGGGGAAGCAATCAGCCCCAGCATTTT
CASRNRGSNQPQHF
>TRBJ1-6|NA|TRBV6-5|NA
TGTGCCAGCAGTGAATTGTTTAATTCACCCCTCCACTTT
CASSELFNSPLHF